The 16 T cell receptor beta chains listed next were all sequenced from one sample in a study of human T cells and chemical hapten exposure. TCRdb independently ran MiXCR on the RACE reads; one entry per CDR3 protein. Found here are 150,000 to 200,000 distinct CDR3 sequences, around 15% of them singletons; the top ten hold less than 2%. Stated time point: patch test 1, 2 weeks after DPC sensitization. The treatment here: therapeutic diphenylcyclopropenone sensitization with weekly scalp DPC. Sequenced material: whole blood, taken in connection with sensitization to the hapten diphenylcyclopropenone (DPC). These receptors came from a woman aged 30 to 39 with alopecia areata. Some clones in this sample may be carry-over from other donors' samples.

The table lists this clonotype with many counts. The chain carries TRBV18 and TRBJ2-2, with D possibly being TRBD2 (5 bases). V lost 2 bases and J 4 bases, leaving 5 bases between the germline ends. The CDR3 totals 13 residues. CDR1 is KGHSH and CDR2 is LQKENI in the germline V gene. The chain's CDR3 is CASSPGSTGELFF. Written as DNA, the CDR3 is TGTGCCAGCTCACCAGGGAGCACCGGGGAGCTGTTTTTT.

This clonotype has at least ten counts. The chain combines TRBV12-3 or TRBV12-4 with TRBJ2-3; D perhaps matches TRBD2 (6 bases). The CDR3 covers 13 residues. V lost 2 bases and J 9 bases, leaving 12 bases between the germline ends. In nucleotides, the CDR3 is TGTGCCAGCAGTTTATCGGGGACTCACACGCAGTATTTT. Protein sequence: CASSLSGTHTQYF.

This clonotype was counted only a few times. The rearrangement links TRBV6-2 or TRBV6-3 to TRBJ2-1; weak D call: TRBD1 (6 bases). Germline CDR1 MNHEY, CDR2 SVGEGT. This CDR3 is 13 amino acids long. V lost 8 bases, J lost 1 base, and 9 bases lay in between. Here the CDR3 DNA reads TGTGCCAGCGGAAGGGGGTCCTACAATGAGCAGTTCTTC. Residues: CASGRGSYNEQFF.

This clonotype was seen many times. The chain links TRBV7-2 to TRBJ1-4, with D possibly being TRBD1 (5 bases). V gave up 4 bases and J gave up 4 bases, with 13 bases separating them. The CDR3 sequence is 15 residues long. Per the germline V gene, CDR1 is SGHTA and CDR2 is FQGNSA. This CDR3 reads CASSSQMGVNEKLFF. As DNA, the CDR3 is TGTGCCAGCAGCTCTCAGATGGGGGTTAATGAAAAACTGTTTTTT.

This clonotype was counted only a few times. This chain uses TRBV28 with TRBJ1-1; the D gene is possibly TRBD1 (6 bases). The germline V gene encodes CDR1 MDHEN and CDR2 SYDVKM. Trimming shortened V by 10 bases and J by 1 base, and 13 bases separated the two germline ends. This CDR3 comprises 13 residues. CDR3 sequence reads: CATGGSENTEAFF. The DNA of the CDR3 is TGTGCCACCGGGGGCTCAGAGAACACTGAAGCTTTCTTT. Looking up the rest from reference TRBV28 and TRBJ1-1 gives the full variable domain: DVKVTQSSRYLVKRTGEKVFLECVQDMDHENMFWYRQDPGLGLRLIYFSYDVKMKEKGDIPEGYSVSREKKERFSLILESASTNQTSMYLCATGGSENTEAFFGQGTRLTVV.

The chain recombines TRBV7-9 with TRBJ1-2; TRBD1 matches 8 bases. Trimming took 7 bases from V and 4 from J; bases not matched to a gene: 17. The germline gives CDR1 SEHNR, CDR2 FQNEAQ (reference sequence). The CDR3 contains 17 residues. This CDR3 is CASTKGPGQGYLYGYTF. DNA for the CDR3: TGTGCCAGCACCAAGGGCCCCGGACAGGGCTATCTCTATGGCTACACCTTC.

V and J are TRBV11-2 and TRBJ2-3; D is unresolved. This CDR3 contains 14 residues. Deletions cut 2 bases from V and 0 bases from J, with 6 bases between. Germline assignment: CDR1 SGHAT and CDR2 FQNNGV. This CDR3 is CASSLIPSTDTQYF. The DNA of the CDR3 is TGTGCCAGCAGCTTAATTCCCAGCACAGATACGCAGTATTTT. Full variable domain (rest looked up from reference TRBV11-2 and TRBJ2-3): EAGVAQSPRYKIIEKRQSVAFWCNPISGHATLYWYQQILGQGPKLLIQFQNNGVVDDSQLPKDRFSAERLKGVDSTLKIQPAKLEDSAVYLCASSLIPSTDTQYFGPGTRLTVL.

This clonotype was counted at least ten times. The chain uses TRBV19 and TRBJ1-5; the D is unclear. Germline CDR1 and CDR2: LNHDA and SQIVND (reference sequence). The CDR3 is made up of 12 amino acids. V lost 3 bases to trimming and J lost 13 bases, with 13 bases between them. The CDR3 nucleotides read TGTGCCAGTAGTATTATTGGAACCTCGCAGCATTTT. It specifies CASSIIGTSQHF. The full variable domain, with the rest looked up from reference TRBV19 and TRBJ1-5, is DGGITQSPKYLFRKEGQNVTLSCEQNLNHDAMYWYRQDPGQGLRLIYYSQIVNDFQKGDIAEGYSVSREKKESFPLTVTSAQKNPTAFYLCASSIIGTSQHFGDGTRLSIL.

This clonotype was picked up many times. The chain recombines TRBV28 with TRBJ1-2, with 8 bases identical to TRBD1. Germline V gene data show CDR1 as MDHEN and CDR2 as SYDVKM. The CDR3 runs to 15 residues. V was clipped by 4 bases and J by 2 bases; unmatched bases: 6. In DNA form, the CDR3 reads TGTGCCAGCAGTTACCTTAGGACAGGGAACTATGGCTACACCTTC. It specifies CASSYLRTGNYGYTF.

This chain links TRBV11-2 with TRBJ2-1, with D uncertain. There are 14 residues in the CDR3. Trimming removed 0 bases from V and 10 bases from J, with 13 bases in between. From germline, CDR1 is SGHAT and CDR2 FQNNGV. CDR3 residues: CASSLDKPIREQFF. The CDR3 bases are TGTGCCAGCAGCTTAGATAAACCAATCCGAGAGCAGTTCTTC.

About this clonotype itself: At one end the junction does not follow the germline gene, possibly because of a read error. J is TRBJ1-2 and V is TRBV20-1, with 9 bases that match TRBD1. The V gene's germline CDR1 is DFQATT and CDR2 SNEGSKA (reference sequence). The CDR3 is 15 amino acids. The CDR3 bases are TGCAGTGCTAGGGGACAGGGTCTCCTTAACCATGGCTACACCTTC. It is translated as CSARGQGLLNHGYTF.

The V gene is TRBV4-2, the J gene TRBJ2-7; maybe TRBD2 (7 bases). Trimming pared 0 bases from V and 5 bases from J, leaving 14 bases between. Germline V gene data show CDR1 as LGHNA and CDR2 as YNFKEQ. The CDR3 has 15 amino acids. CDR3 amino acids: CASSQDYTGRDEQYF. DNA of the CDR3: TGTGCCAGCAGCCAAGACTACACAGGGAGGGACGAGCAGTACTTC.

The V call is TRBV6-1, the J call TRBJ2-1; D tentatively reads TRBD1 or TRBD2 (6 bases each). Germline lookup yields CDR1 MNHNS and CDR2 SASEGT. The CDR3 is 13 amino acids. The V and J ends lost 6 bases and 9 bases respectively, with 15 bases between them. CDR3 sequence: CASREIGGREQFF. CDR3 DNA: TGTGCCAGCAGGGAAATAGGGGGGCGTGAGCAGTTCTTC.

This clonotype came up a few times. The chain couples TRBV10-3 to TRBJ2-7; D may be TRBD1 or TRBD2 (6 bases each). Between the trimmed V and J ends, which lost 11 bases and 3 bases, there was a span of 20 bases. CDR3 length equals 14 residues. Germline V gives CDR1 ENHRY, CDR2 SYGVKD. CDR3 in amino acids: CASGRRGLFYEQYF. CDR3 bases: TGTGCCTCGGGGAGGAGGGGGTTGTTCTACGAGCAGTACTTC.

V and J are TRBV4-3 and TRBJ2-1; 11 bases fit TRBD2. Per the germline V gene, CDR1 is LGHNA and CDR2 is YSLEER. The CDR3 has 16 amino acids. V shed 6 bases and J 7 bases; nucleotides not matched to a gene: 11. The CDR3 sequence: CASRATKLAGVNEQFF. For the CDR3, the DNA is TGCGCCAGCAGGGCAACGAAACTAGCGGGAGTTAATGAGCAGTTCTTC.

The chain joins TRBV10-1 to TRBJ2-3; possible D gene TRBD2, 5 bases. The ends were cut back, 4 bases at V and 5 bases at J, with 16 bases in the middle. Germline V lookup: CDR1 WNHNN, CDR2 SYGVQD (reference sequence). CDR3 length: 15 residues. The CDR3 spells CASSVGGYLGDTQYF. The CDR3 region has the DNA TGCGCCAGCAGTGTAGGAGGCTACCTCGGAGATACGCAGTATTTT.